Each of the 22 T cell receptor beta chains below was sequenced from the same sample in a study of blood T cell repertoires in COVID-19. Libraries were prepared by immunoSEQ multiplex PCR; TCRdb keeps only in-frame clonotypes and omits some of them. The table has about 170,000 clones, about 88% seen once. The sequencing input was peripheral blood. The source of these receptors is a woman older than 75 in a cohort sampled during active or convalescent COVID-19.

The chain links TRBV27 to TRBJ2-4; 7 positions agree with TRBD1. CDR3 length equals 14 residues. The germline V gene has CDR1 MNHEY and CDR2 SMNVEV (reference sequence). Trimming cost V 5 bases and J 6 bases; bases outside gene matches: 7. The CDR3 here is CASSPRTGSNIQYF. The DNA of the CDR3 is TGTGCCAGCAGTCCCCGGACAGGTTCAAACATTCAGTACTTC.

The chain has TRBV10-2 and TRBJ2-7; TRBD2 matches at 13 bases. The CDR3 has 15 residues. The trim removed 10 bases at V and 2 bases at J, leaving 8 bases unmatched. CDR1 and CDR2 from the germline V gene are WSHSY and SAAADI. The CDR3 region is CATKTSGGQPYEQYF. CDR3 bases: TGCGCCACCAAGACTAGCGGGGGGCAACCCTACGAGCAGTACTTC.

The V and J genes are TRBV14 and TRBJ1-3, with no clear D. Trimming removed 1 base from V and 0 bases from J, with 10 bases in between. Germline V gives CDR1 SGHDN, CDR2 FVKESK. The CDR3 runs to 16 residues. This CDR3 is CASSQGRRSSGNTIYF. CDR3 coding DNA: TGTGCCAGCAGCCAAGGTCGTCGGAGCTCTGGAAACACCATATATTTT.

V usage is TRBV1 and J usage is TRBJ2-7; the DNA was not compared with TRBD2, the D call given in the table. TRBV1 is an annotated pseudogene. The CDR3 has 17 amino acids. In DNA, the CDR3 is TGCACCAGCAGCCCCAAGGGCGGGAGTACCAAACCCTACGAGCAGTACGTC. Residues: CTSSPKGGSTKPYEQYV.

The chain is built from TRBV13 and TRBJ2-7; 11 bases align to TRBD1. V lost 3 bases to trimming and J lost 3 bases; unmatched junction nucleotides: 4. CDR1 and CDR2 from the germline V gene are PRHDT and FYEKMQ (reference sequence). The CDR3 totals 15 residues. The CDR3 region has the DNA TGTGCCAGCAGCTTTTACGGGACAGGGGGCTACGAGCAGTACTTC. This gives the protein CASSFYGTGGYEQYF.

J is TRBJ2-1 and V is TRBV4-2, with TRBD2 identical over 8 bases. The V gene end was trimmed by 1 base and the J gene end by 6 bases; junction bases not matched to a gene: 11. Germline V lookup: CDR1 LGHNA, CDR2 YNFKEQ. There are 17 residues in the CDR3. The CDR3 loop is CASSQGVGGRLGNEQFF. The CDR3 DNA sequence: TGTGCCAGCAGCCAAGGAGTGGGCGGGAGGCTAGGCAATGAGCAGTTCTTC.

The V call is TRBV27, the J call TRBJ1-1; TRBD1 is a possible D gene (6 bases). Germline values: CDR1 MNHEY, CDR2 SMNVEV (reference sequence). The CDR3 is made up of 16 amino acids. V lost 5 bases, J lost 1 base, and 17 bases lay in between. The CDR3 nucleotides are TGTGCCAGCAGTCCATGGGCGACAGGACGGAACACTGAAGCTTTCTTT. Translation: CASSPWATGRNTEAFF.

V usage is TRBV5-1 and J usage is TRBJ1-4; D ambiguous. The CDR3 covers 15 residues. Germline V gene sequence: CDR1 SGHRS, CDR2 YFSETQ. V was pared by 0 bases and J by 0 bases, with 6 bases between. CDR3 loop: CASSLAGTTNEKLFF. The CDR3 bases are TGCGCCAGCAGCTTGGCCGGGACAACTAATGAAAAACTGTTTTTT.

The chain uses TRBV28 and TRBJ1-2; possibly TRBD1 for D (5 bases). Trimming left V 6 bases short and J 5 bases short, with 16 bases between. The CDR3 sequence is 14 residues long. CDR1 is MDHEN and CDR2 is SYDVKM in the germline V gene. The DNA for the CDR3 is TGTGCCAGCAGGGCGGACACGTCTCCGTATGGCTACACCTTC. Translating it yields CASRADTSPYGYTF.

This chain connects TRBV9 to TRBJ2-2; 10 positions agree with TRBD2. With 3 bases clipped from V and 1 base from J, the junction kept 3 bases outside the gene matches. Germline CDR1 is SGDLS and CDR2 is YYNGEE. The CDR3 sequence is 16 residues long. The DNA of the CDR3 is TGTGCCAGCAGCGAAGAGCGGGGGGGGAACACCGGGGAGCTGTTTTTT. It yields the protein CASSEERGGNTGELFF.

This chain joins TRBV5-5 and TRBJ1-1, with unresolved D. Germline-derived CDR1 and CDR2 are SGHKS and YYEKEE (reference sequence). V was clipped by 4 bases and J by 5 bases, with 18 bases between them. The CDR3 has 15 residues. The CDR3, as DNA: TGTGCCAGCAGCCGCACCCATAGGAGAGAAACTGAAGCTTTCTTT. Translation: CASSRTHRRETEAFF.

In this sample, this clone turned up a few times. The rearrangement links TRBV14 to TRBJ1-2; unclear D gene. Germline V gene data show CDR1 as SGHDN and CDR2 as FVKESK. The CDR3 spans 12 residues. The V and J ends lost 0 bases and 7 bases respectively, with 6 bases between them. For the CDR3, the DNA is TGTGCCAGCAGCCAAGAATTCCTTGGCTACACCTTC. It yields the protein CASSQEFLGYTF.

The chain links TRBV12-3 or TRBV12-4 to TRBJ2-3; a weak D match, TRBD1 (5 bases). The CDR3 runs to 12 residues. Trimming took 7 bases from V and 4 from J, leaving 9 bases between them. CDR3 in DNA: TGTGCCAGCATGCAGGGCCCAGATACGCAGTATTTT. Translating gives CASMQGPDTQYF.

This clone was detected only once. The rearrangement uses TRBV6-5 and TRBJ2-5; 10 positions match TRBD2. Trimming took 4 bases from V and 4 from J; bases not matched to a gene: 6. CDR1 is MNHEY and CDR2 is SVGAGI in the germline V gene. This CDR3 is 15 amino acids long. The CDR3 protein is CASSWGQRGGETQYF. CDR3 nucleotide sequence: TGTGCCAGCAGTTGGGGCCAGCGGGGGGGAGAGACCCAGTACTTC.

This chain connects TRBV27 to TRBJ2-7, with a tentative D call TRBD2 (5 bases). V lost 4 bases, J lost 3 bases, and 13 bases lay in between. CDR1 MNHEY and CDR2 SMNVEV come from the germline V gene (reference sequence). The CDR3 sequence is 14 residues long. CDR3 nucleotide sequence: TGTGCCAGCAGTTCGGGATTGACCCACTACGAGCAGTACTTC. Amino acid sequence: CASSSGLTHYEQYF.

A few counts support this clone. The rearrangement links TRBV27 to TRBJ1-1; D possibly corresponds to TRBD1 (5 bases). Per germline, CDR1 MNHEY and CDR2 SMNVEV (reference sequence). V shed 0 bases and J shed 3 bases, with 11 bases lying between them. The CDR3 covers 15 residues. CDR3: CASSLSTAYYTEAFF. The CDR3 region has the DNA TGTGCCAGCAGTTTATCGACAGCCTATTACACTGAAGCTTTCTTT.

The sample holds one count of this clone. The gene calls are TRBV21-1 and TRBJ2-3; TRBD2, the table's D call, lacks a check against the DNA. TRBV21-1 is reported as a pseudogene. The CDR3 runs to 16 residues. CDR3 bases: TGTGCCAGCAGCAAAGCTAGCGGGGGTCGCCCAGATACGCAGTATTTT. This encodes CASSKASGGRPDTQYF.

The chain has TRBV5-1 and TRBJ2-3, with 7 nucleotides matching TRBD2. V was pared by 1 base and J by 1 base, with 3 bases of the junction left unmatched. The CDR3 has 15 amino acids. Germline V gene lookup returns CDR1 SGHRS and CDR2 YFSETQ. The CDR3 DNA reads TGCGCCAGCAGCTTGCAAACTAGCGGCACAGATACGCAGTATTTT. As protein: CASSLQTSGTDTQYF.

The chain carries TRBV19 and TRBJ1-6; the D is unclear. Trimming shortened V by 3 bases and J by 9 bases, and 12 bases separated the two germline ends. CDR3 length: 14 amino acids. Germline CDR1 LNHDA, CDR2 SQIVND (reference sequence). The CDR3 reads CASSITGFLSPLHF. CDR3 DNA: TGTGCCAGTAGTATTACGGGATTCCTTTCACCCCTCCACTTT.

This chain connects TRBV7-2 to TRBJ1-1; 7 bases fit TRBD1. The germline CDR1 and CDR2 sequences are SGHTA and FQGNSA. This CDR3 is built from 16 residues. With V trimmed by 6 bases and J by 1 base, 11 bases remained unmatched. The CDR3 is CASRLTGTRENTEAFF. DNA of the CDR3: TGTGCCAGCAGGTTGACAGGGACGAGGGAGAACACTGAAGCTTTCTTT.

The chain joins TRBV19 to TRBJ1-5, with TRBD1 identical over 10 bases. CDR3 length: 17 amino acids. In germline, CDR1 is LNHDA, CDR2 SQIVND (reference sequence). V trimming: 4 bases; J trimming: 4 bases; junction bases outside the gene matches: 10. The CDR3 reads CASSTWDRGFGNQPQHF. DNA of the CDR3: TGTGCCAGTAGTACCTGGGACAGGGGTTTCGGGAATCAGCCCCAGCATTTT.

This clone has a handful of counts. The chain has TRBV11-3 and TRBJ2-7; D remains ambiguous. The germline CDR1 and CDR2 sequences are SGHNT and YENEEA. The CDR3 runs to 14 residues. The V gene lost 5 bases and the J gene lost 5 bases, with 16 bases spanning the gap. The CDR3 is CASSPGLLSHEQYF. The CDR3 DNA follows: TGTGCCAGCAGCCCAGGATTACTCAGCCACGAGCAGTACTTC.